This T cell receptor beta chain was sequenced during a study of blood T cell repertoires in COVID-19. For the study at large: Nucleic acid was either cDNA or gDNA, and it came from T cells, B-cell-depleted T cells, or PBMCs.

The Seattle site enrolled patients during active infection and followed them longitudinally. This clone was counted only a few times. Trimming removed 6 bases from V and 10 bases from J; junction bases left unmatched: 3. The CDR3 spans 13 residues. CDR1 is MGHDK and CDR2 is SYGVNS in the germline V gene. Methods used by the authors: By means of reference gene primer amplification, nucleated cell counts were estimated. Repertoires were generated with immunoSEQ multiplex PCR, while TCRdb's copy carries only in-frame clones and drops some. The V and J calls and the clone size are those of that table, but D and trimming were determined from the DNA. The sample carries about 210,000 clones, approximately 85% recorded once.

This receptor was obtained from a woman in her 70s with COVID-19, enrolled during active disease. V and J are TRBV25-1 and TRBJ1-6; 10 bases align to TRBD1. Input material: peripheral blood. CDR3 region: CASRGQGYSPLHF. CDR3 bases: TGTGCCAGCAGGGGACAGGGGTACTCACCCCTCCACTTT.